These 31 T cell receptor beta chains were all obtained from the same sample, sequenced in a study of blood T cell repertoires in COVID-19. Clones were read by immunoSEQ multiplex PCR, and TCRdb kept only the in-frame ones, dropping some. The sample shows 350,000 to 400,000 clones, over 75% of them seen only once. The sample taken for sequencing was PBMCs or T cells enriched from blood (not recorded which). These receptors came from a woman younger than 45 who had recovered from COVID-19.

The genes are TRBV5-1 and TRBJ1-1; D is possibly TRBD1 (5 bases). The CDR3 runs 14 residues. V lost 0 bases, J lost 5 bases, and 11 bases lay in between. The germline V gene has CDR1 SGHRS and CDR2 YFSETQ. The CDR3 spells CASSLGQGATEAFF. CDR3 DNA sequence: TGCGCCAGCAGCTTGGGGCAGGGTGCAACTGAAGCTTTCTTT. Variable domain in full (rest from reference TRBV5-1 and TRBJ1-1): KAGVTQTPRYLIKTRGQQVTLSCSPISGHRSVSWYQQTPGQGLQFLFEYFSETQRNKGNFPGRFSGRQFSNSRSEMNVSTLELGDSALYLCASSLGQGATEAFFGQGTRLTVV.

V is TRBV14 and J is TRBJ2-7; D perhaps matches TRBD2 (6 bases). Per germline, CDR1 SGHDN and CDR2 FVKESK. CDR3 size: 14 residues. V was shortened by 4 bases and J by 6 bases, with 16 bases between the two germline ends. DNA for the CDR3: TGTGCCAGCAGCCTCGCCTGGGTGGGGGGCGAGCAGTACTTC. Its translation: CASSLAWVGGEQYF.

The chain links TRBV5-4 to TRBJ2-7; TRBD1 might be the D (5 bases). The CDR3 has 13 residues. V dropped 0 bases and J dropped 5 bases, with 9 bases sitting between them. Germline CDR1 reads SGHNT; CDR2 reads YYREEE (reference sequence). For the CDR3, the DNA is TGTGCCAGCAGCTTGGCCAGGGCCAACGAGCAGTACTTC. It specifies CASSLARANEQYF.

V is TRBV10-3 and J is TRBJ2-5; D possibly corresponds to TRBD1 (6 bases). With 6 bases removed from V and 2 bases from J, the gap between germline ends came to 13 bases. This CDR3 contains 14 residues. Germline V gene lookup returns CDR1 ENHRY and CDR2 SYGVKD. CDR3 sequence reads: CAISAQGLQETQYF. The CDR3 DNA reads TGTGCCATCAGCGCGCAGGGGCTTCAAGAGACCCAGTACTTC.

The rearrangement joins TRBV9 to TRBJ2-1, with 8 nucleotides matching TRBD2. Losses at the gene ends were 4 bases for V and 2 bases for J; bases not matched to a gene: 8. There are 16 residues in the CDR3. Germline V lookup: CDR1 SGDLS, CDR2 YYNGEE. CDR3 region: CASSPQGSGTYNEQFF. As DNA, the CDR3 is TGTGCCAGCAGCCCCCAGGGTAGCGGGACCTACAATGAGCAGTTCTTC.

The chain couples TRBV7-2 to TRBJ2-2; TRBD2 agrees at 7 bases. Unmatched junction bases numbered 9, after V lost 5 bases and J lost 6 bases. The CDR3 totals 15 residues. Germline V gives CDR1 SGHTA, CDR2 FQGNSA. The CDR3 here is CASSKRYTSAGELFF. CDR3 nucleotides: TGTGCCAGCAGCAAACGCTATACTAGCGCCGGGGAGCTGTTTTTT.

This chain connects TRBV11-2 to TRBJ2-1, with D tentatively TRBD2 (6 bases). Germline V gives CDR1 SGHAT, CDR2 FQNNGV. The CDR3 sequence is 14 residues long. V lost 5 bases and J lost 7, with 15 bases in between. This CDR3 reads CASSHGGSLNEQFF. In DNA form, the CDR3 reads TGTGCCAGCAGCCACGGAGGGAGTCTTAATGAGCAGTTCTTC.

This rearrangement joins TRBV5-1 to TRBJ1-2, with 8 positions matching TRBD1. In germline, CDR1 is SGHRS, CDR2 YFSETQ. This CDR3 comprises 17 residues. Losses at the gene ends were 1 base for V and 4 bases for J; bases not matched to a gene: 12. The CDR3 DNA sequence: TGCGCCAGCAGCTTGTCGCACAGGGGGTGGATTAGCTATGGCTACACCTTC. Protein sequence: CASSLSHRGWISYGYTF.

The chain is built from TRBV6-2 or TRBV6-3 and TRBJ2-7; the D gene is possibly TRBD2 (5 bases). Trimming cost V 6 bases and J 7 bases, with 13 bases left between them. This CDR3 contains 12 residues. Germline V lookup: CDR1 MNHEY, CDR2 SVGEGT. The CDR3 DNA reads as TGTGCCAGCAGCAGCGACGAGCGGGAGCAGTACTTC. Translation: CASSSDEREQYF.

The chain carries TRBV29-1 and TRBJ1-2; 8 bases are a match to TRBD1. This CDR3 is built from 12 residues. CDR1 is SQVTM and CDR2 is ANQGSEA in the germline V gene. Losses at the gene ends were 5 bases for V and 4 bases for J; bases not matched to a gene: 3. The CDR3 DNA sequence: TGCAGCGTTCGGACAGGGCCCTATGGCTACACCTTC. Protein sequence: CSVRTGPYGYTF.

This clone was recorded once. The CDR3 sequence is CASSLSLGGTEAFF. The CDR3, as DNA: TGCGCCAGCAGCTTATCCTTAGGGGGTACTGAAGCTTTCTTT. The chain combines TRBV5-1 with TRBJ1-1, with D maybe TRBD1 (6 bases). The V end lost 2 bases, the J end lost 5 bases, and 13 bases lay between the germline ends. The CDR3 has 14 amino acids. The V gene's germline CDR1 is SGHRS and CDR2 YFSETQ.

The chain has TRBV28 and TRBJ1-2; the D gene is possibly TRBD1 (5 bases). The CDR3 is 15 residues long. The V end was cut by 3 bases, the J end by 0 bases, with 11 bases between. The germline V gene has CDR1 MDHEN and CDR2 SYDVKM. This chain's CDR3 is CASSLGGGTNYGYTF. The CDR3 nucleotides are TGTGCCAGCAGTTTGGGGGGAGGGACTAACTATGGCTACACCTTC.

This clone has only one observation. This CDR3 is CASSSGSTNFNQPQHF. Here the CDR3 DNA reads TGTGCCAGCAGCTCAGGCAGCACCAACTTCAATCAGCCCCAGCATTTT. The chain carries TRBV7-9 and TRBJ1-5; D ambiguous. The V and J ends lost 4 bases and 3 bases respectively, with 16 bases between them. CDR1 is SEHNR, CDR2 FQNEAQ, per germline (reference sequence). The CDR3 sequence is 16 residues long.

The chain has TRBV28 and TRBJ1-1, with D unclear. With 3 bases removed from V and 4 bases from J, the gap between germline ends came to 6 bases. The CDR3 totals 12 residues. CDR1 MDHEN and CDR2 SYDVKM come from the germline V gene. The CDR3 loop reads CASSFAGTEAFF. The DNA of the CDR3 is TGTGCCAGCAGTTTCGCAGGCACTGAAGCTTTCTTT.

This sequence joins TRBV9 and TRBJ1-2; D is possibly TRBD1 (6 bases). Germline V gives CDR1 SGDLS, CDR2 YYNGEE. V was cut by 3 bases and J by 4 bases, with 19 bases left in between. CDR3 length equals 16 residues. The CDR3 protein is CASSASAGQIVYGYTF. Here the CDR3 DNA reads TGTGCCAGCAGCGCCTCAGCCGGACAGATAGTCTATGGCTACACCTTC.

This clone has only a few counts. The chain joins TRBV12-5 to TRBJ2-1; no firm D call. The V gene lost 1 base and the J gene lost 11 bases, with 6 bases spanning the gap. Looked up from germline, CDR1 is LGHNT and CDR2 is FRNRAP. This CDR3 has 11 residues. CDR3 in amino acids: CASGLDLKQFF. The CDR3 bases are TGTGCTAGTGGTTTGGACCTAAAGCAGTTCTTC.

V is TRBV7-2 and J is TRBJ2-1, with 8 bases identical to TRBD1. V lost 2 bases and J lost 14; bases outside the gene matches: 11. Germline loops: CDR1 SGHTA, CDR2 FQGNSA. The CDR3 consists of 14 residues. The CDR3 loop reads CASSLTQDRVGEFF. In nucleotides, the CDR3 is TGTGCCAGCAGCTTAACCCAGGACAGGGTCGGGGAGTTCTTC.

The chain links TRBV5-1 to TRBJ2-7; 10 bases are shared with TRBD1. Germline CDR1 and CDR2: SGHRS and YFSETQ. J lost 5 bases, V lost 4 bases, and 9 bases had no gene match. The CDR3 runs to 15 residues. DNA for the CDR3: TGCGCCAGCAGCCCGGGACAGGGGATCAACCACGAGCAGTACTTC. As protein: CASSPGQGINHEQYF. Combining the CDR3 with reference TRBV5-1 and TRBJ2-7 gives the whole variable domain KAGVTQTPRYLIKTRGQQVTLSCSPISGHRSVSWYQQTPGQGLQFLFEYFSETQRNKGNFPGRFSGRQFSNSRSEMNVSTLELGDSALYLCASSPGQGINHEQYFGPGTRLTVT.

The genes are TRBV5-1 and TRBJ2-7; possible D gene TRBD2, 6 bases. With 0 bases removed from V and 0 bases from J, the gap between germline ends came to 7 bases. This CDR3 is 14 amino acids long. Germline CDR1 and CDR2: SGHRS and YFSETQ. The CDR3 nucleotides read TGCGCCAGCAGCTTGGCAGCGGGCTCCTACGAGCAGTACTTC. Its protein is CASSLAAGSYEQYF.

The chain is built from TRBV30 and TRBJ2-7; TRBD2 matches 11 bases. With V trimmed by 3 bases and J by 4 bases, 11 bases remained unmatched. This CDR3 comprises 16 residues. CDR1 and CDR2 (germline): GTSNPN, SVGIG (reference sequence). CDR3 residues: CAWRVAGGPSEYEQYF. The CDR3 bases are TGTGCCTGGAGAGTAGCGGGGGGGCCTTCGGAATACGAGCAGTACTTC.

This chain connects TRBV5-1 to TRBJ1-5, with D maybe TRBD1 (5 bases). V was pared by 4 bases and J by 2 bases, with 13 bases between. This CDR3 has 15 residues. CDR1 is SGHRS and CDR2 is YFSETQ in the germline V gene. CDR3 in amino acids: CASSRGGEGNQPQHF. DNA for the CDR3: TGCGCCAGCAGCCGGGGAGGGGAGGGCAATCAGCCCCAGCATTTT. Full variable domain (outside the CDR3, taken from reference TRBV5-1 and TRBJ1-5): KAGVTQTPRYLIKTRGQQVTLSCSPISGHRSVSWYQQTPGQGLQFLFEYFSETQRNKGNFPGRFSGRQFSNSRSEMNVSTLELGDSALYLCASSRGGEGNQPQHFGDGTRLSIL.

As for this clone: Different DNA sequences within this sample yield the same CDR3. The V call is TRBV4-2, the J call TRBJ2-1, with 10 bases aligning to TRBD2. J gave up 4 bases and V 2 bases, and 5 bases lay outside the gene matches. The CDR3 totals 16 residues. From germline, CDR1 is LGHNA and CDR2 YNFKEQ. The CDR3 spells CASSQRTSGAYNEQFF. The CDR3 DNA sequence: TGTGCCAGCAGCCAACGGACTAGCGGAGCTTACAATGAGCAGTTCTTC.

CDR3 DNA sequence: TGTGCCAGCAGTGTGAGCAGGGTCGCGAACACCGGGGAGCTGTTTTTT. Translation gives CASSVSRVANTGELFF. This chain joins TRBV6-4 and TRBJ2-2; D may be TRBD1 (5 bases). V lost 4 bases to trimming and J lost 0 bases, with 12 bases between them. This CDR3 region has 16 residues. Germline V lookup: CDR1 MRHNA, CDR2 SNTAGT.

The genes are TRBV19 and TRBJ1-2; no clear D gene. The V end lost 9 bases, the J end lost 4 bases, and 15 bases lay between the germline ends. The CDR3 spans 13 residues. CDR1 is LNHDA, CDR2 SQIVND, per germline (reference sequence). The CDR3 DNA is TGTGCCAGCATCCGAGGGTGGGGCTATGGCTACACCTTC. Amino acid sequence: CASIRGWGYGYTF.

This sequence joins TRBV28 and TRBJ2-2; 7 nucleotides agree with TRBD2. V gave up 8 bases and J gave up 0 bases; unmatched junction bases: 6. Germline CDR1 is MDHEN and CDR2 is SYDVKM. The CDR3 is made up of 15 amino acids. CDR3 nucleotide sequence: TGTGCCAGCCAAAAGGGAGGGCCGAACACCGGGGAGCTGTTTTTT. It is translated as CASQKGGPNTGELFF.

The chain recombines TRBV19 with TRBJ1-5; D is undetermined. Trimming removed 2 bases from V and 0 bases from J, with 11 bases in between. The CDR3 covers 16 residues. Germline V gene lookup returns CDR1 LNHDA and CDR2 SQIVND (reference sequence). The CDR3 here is CASSIWADDSNQPQHF. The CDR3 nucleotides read TGTGCCAGTAGTATATGGGCAGACGATAGCAATCAGCCCCAGCATTTT. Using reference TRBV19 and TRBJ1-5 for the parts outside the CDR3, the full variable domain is DGGITQSPKYLFRKEGQNVTLSCEQNLNHDAMYWYRQDPGQGLRLIYYSQIVNDFQKGDIAEGYSVSREKKESFPLTVTSAQKNPTAFYLCASSIWADDSNQPQHFGDGTRLSIL.

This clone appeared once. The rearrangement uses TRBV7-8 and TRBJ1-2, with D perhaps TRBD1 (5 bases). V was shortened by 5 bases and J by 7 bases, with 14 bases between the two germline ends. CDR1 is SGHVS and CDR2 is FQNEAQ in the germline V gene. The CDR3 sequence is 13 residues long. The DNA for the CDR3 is TGTGCCAGCAGCCCGGGGGGGGTTTTTGGCTACACCTTC. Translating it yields CASSPGGVFGYTF.

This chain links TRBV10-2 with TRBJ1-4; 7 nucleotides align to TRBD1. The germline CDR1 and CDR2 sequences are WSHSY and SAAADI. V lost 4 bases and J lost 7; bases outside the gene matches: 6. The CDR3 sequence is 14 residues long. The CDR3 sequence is CASSGDRESEKLFF. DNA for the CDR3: TGCGCCAGCAGTGGAGACAGGGAATCTGAAAAACTGTTTTTT.

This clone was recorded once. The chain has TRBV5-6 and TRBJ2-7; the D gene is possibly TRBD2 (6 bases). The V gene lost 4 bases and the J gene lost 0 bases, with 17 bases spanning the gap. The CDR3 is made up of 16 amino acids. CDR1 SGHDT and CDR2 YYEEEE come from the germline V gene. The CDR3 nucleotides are TGTGCCAGCAGCAGCCCGGGACTCCACACCTCCTACGAGCAGTACTTC. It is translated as CASSSPGLHTSYEQYF.

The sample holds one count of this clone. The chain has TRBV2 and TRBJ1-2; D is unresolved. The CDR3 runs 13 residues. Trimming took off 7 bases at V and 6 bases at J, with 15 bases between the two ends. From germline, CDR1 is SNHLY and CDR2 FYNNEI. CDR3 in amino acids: CASKETVADGYTF. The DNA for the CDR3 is TGTGCCAGCAAAGAGACGGTTGCGGATGGCTACACCTTC.

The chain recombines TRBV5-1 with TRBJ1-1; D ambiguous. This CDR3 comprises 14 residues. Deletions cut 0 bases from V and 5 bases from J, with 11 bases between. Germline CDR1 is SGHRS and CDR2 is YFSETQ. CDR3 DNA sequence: TGCGCCAGCAGCTTGGATTCGGGTTCAACTGAAGCTTTCTTT. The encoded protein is CASSLDSGSTEAFF.